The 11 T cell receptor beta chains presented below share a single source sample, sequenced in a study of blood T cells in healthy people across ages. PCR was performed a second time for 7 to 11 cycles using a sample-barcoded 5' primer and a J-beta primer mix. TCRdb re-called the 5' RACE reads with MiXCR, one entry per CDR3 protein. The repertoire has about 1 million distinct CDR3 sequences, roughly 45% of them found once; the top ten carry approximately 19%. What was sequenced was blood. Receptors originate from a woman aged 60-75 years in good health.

In nucleotides, the CDR3 is TGTGCCAGCAGCTTAGAAGGCGGGAGGGCAGAGACCCAGTACTTC. Its translation: CASSLEGGRAETQYF. J is TRBJ2-5 and V is TRBV11-2; 9 nucleotides align to TRBD2. Per the germline V gene, CDR1 is SGHAT and CDR2 is FQNNGV. The CDR3 sequence is 15 residues long. Germline trimming cut 0 bases from V and 4 bases from J; bases unmatched to any gene: 3. Using reference TRBV11-2 and TRBJ2-5 for the parts outside the CDR3, the full variable domain is EAGVAQSPRYKIIEKRQSVAFWCNPISGHATLYWYQQILGQGPKLLIQFQNNGVVDDSQLPKDRFSAERLKGVDSTLKIQPAKLEDSAVYLCASSLEGGRAETQYFGPGTRLLVL.

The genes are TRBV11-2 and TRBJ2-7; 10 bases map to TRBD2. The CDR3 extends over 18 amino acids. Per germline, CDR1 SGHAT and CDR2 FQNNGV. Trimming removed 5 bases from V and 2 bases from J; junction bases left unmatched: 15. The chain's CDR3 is CASSPTGSASGSTYEQYF. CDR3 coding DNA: TGTGCCAGCAGCCCAACAGGGTCGGCTAGCGGGAGTACCTACGAGCAGTACTTC.

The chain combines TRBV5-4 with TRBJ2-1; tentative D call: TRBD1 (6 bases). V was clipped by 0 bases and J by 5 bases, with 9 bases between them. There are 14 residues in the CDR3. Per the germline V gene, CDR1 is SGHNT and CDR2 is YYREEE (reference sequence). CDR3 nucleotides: TGTGCCAGCAGCTTGGAACAGGGAGACAATGAGCAGTTCTTC. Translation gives CASSLEQGDNEQFF.

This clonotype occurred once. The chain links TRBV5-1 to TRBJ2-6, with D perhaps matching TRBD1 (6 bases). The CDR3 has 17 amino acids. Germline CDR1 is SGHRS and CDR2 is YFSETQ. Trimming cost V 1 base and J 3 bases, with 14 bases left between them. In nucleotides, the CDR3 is TGCGCCAGCAGCTTGCCACAGGGAAAGATTGGGGCCAACGTCCTGACTTTC. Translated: CASSLPQGKIGANVLTF. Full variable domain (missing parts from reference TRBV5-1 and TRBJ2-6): KAGVTQTPRYLIKTRGQQVTLSCSPISGHRSVSWYQQTPGQGLQFLFEYFSETQRNKGNFPGRFSGRQFSNSRSEMNVSTLELGDSALYLCASSLPQGKIGANVLTFGAGSRLTVL.

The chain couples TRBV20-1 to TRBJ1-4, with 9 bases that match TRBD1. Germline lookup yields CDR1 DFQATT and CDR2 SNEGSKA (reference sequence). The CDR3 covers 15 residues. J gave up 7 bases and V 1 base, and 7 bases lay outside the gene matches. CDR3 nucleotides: TGCAGTGCTAGAGGTGTACAGGGGGCGGGTGAAAAACTGTTTTTT. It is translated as CSARGVQGAGEKLFF.

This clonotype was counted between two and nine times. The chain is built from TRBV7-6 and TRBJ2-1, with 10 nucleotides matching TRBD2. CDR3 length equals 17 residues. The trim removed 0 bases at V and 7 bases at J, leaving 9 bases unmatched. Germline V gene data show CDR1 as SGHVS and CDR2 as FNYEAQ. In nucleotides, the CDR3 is TGTGCCAGCAGCTTAGCGAAGAGCGGGAGGGCCGGTAATGAGCAGTTCTTC. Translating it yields CASSLAKSGRAGNEQFF.

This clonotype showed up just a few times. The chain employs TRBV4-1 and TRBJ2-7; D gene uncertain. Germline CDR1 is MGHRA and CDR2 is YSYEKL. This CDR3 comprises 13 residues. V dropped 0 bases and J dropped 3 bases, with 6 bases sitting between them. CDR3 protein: CASSQERVYEQYF. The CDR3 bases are TGCGCCAGCAGCCAAGAGAGAGTCTACGAGCAGTACTTC.

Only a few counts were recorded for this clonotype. In nucleotides, the CDR3 is TGTGCCAGCATAGGTCTTCAGAACACTGAAGCTTTCTTT. Translating gives CASIGLQNTEAFF. The chain uses TRBV2 and TRBJ1-1; D remains ambiguous. V shed 7 bases and J shed 1 base, with 10 bases lying between them. Germline lookup yields CDR1 SNHLY and CDR2 FYNNEI. The CDR3 runs 13 residues.

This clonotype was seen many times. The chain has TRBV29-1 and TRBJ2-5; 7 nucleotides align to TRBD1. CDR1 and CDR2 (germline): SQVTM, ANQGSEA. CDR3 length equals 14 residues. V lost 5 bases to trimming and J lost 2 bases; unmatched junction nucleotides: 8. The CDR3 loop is CSVTRQGQQETQYF. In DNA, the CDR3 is TGCAGCGTTACCCGACAGGGCCAACAAGAGACCCAGTACTTC.

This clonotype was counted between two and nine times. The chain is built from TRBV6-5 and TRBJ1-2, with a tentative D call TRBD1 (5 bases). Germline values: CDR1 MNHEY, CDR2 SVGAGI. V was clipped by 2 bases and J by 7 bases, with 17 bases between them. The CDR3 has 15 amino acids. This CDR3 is CASSYGPQGNGGYTF. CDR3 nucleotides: TGTGCCAGCAGTTACGGCCCCCAGGGTAACGGTGGCTACACCTTC.

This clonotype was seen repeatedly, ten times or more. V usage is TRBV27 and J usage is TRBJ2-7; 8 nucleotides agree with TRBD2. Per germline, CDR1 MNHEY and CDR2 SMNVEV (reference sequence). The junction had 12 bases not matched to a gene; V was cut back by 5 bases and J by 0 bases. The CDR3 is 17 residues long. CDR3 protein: CASSPTGTRTTSYEQYF. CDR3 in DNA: TGTGCCAGCAGTCCAACCGGGACTAGGACCACCTCCTACGAGCAGTACTTC.